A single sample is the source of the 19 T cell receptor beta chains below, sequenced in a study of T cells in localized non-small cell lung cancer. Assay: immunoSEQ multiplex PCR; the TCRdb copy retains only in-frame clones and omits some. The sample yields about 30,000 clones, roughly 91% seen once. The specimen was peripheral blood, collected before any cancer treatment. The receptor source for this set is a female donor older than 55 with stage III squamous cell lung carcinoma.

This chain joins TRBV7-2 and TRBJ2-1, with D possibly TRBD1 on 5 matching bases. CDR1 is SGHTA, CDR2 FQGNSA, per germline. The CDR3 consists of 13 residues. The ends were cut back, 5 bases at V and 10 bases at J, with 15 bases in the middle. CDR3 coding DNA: TGTGCCAGCAGCCCCTCCCGACAGCAAGAGCAGTTCTTC. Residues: CASSPSRQQEQFF. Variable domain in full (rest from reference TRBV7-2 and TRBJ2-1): GAGVSQSPSNKVTEKGKDVELRCDPISGHTALYWYRQSLGQGLEFLIYFQGNSAPDKSGLPSDRFSAERTGGSVSTLTIQRTQQEDSAVYLCASSPSRQQEQFFGPGTRLTVL.

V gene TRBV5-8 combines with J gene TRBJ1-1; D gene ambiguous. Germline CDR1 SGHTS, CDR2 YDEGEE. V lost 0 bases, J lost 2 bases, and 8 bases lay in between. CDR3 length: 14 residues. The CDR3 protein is CASSLASVNTEAFF. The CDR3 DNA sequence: TGTGCCAGCAGCTTGGCGTCAGTTAACACTGAAGCTTTCTTT.

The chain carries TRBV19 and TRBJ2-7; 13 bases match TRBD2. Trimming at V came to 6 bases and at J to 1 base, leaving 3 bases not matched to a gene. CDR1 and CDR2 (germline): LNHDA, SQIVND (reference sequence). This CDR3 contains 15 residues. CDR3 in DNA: TGTGCCAGTAGCCTGACTAGCGGGGGGTCCTACGAGCAGTACTTC. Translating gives CASSLTSGGSYEQYF.

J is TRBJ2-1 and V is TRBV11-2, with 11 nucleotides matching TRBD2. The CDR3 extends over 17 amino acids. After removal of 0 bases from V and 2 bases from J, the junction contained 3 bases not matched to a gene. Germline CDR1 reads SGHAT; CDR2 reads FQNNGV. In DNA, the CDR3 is TGTGCCAGCAGCTTAGATCCACTAGCGGGAGCCTACAATGAGCAGTTCTTC. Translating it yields CASSLDPLAGAYNEQFF.

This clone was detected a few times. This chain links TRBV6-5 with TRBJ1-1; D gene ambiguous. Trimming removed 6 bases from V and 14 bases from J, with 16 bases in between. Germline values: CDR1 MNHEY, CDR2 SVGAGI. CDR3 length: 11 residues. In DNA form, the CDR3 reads TGTGCCAGCAGCCTTCCCGGGGAGATCTTCTTT. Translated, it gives CASSLPGEIFF.

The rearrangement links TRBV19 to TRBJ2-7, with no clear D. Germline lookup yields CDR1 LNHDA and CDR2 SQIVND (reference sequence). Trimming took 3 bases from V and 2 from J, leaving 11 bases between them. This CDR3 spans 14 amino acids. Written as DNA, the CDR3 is TGTGCCAGTAGTATCGGTCAGAGAACCTACGAGCAGTACTTC. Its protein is CASSIGQRTYEQYF.

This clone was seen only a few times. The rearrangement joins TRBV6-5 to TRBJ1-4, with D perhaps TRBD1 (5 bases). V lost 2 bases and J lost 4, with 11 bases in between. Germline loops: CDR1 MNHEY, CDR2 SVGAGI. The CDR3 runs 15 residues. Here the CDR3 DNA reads TGTGCCAGCAGTTACGCAGGGAGGAGTAATGAAAAACTGTTTTTT. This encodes CASSYAGRSNEKLFF.

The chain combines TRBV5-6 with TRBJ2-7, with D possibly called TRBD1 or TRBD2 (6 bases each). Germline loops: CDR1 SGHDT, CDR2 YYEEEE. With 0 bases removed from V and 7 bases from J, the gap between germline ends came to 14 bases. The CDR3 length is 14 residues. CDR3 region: CASSLVGGTGEQYF. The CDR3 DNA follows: TGTGCCAGCAGCTTGGTGGGGGGCACGGGGGAGCAGTACTTC.

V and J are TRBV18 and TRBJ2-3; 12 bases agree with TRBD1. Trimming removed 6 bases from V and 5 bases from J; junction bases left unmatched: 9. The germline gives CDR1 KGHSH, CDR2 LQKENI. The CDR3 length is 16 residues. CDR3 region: CASSASGTGGGDTQYF. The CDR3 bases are TGTGCCAGCTCCGCATCCGGGACAGGGGGCGGAGATACGCAGTATTTT.

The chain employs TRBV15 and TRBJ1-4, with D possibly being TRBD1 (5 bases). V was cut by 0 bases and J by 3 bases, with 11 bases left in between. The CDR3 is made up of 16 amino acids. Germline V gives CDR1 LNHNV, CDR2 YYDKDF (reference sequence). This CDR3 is CATSREKRGANEKLFF. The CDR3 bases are TGTGCCACCAGCAGAGAAAAAAGGGGTGCTAATGAAAAACTGTTTTTT.

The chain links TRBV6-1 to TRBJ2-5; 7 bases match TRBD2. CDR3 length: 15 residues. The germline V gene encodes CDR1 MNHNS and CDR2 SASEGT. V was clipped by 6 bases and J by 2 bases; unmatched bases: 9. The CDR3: CASRATSSQQETQYF. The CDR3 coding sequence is TGTGCCAGCAGGGCGACTAGCTCTCAACAAGAGACCCAGTACTTC.

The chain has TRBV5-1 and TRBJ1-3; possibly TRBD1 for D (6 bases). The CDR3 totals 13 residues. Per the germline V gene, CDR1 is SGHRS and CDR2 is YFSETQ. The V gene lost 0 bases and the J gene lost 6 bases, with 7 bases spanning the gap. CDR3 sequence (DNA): TGCGCCAGCAGCTTGGCAGGGGAAAACACCATATATTTT. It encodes CASSLAGENTIYF.

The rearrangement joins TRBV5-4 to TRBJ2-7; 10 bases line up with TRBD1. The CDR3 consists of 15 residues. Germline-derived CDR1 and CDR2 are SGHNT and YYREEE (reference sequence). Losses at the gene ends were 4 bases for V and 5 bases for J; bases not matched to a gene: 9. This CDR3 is CASSPGGTGANEQYF. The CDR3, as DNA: TGTGCCAGCAGCCCGGGCGGGACAGGGGCAAACGAGCAGTACTTC.

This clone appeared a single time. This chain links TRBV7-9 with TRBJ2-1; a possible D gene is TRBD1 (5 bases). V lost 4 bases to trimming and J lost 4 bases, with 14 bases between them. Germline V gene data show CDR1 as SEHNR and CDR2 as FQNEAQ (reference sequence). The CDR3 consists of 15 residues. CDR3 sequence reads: CASSSSRRQYNEQFF. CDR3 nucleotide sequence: TGTGCCAGCAGCTCATCTCGTAGACAGTACAATGAGCAGTTCTTC.

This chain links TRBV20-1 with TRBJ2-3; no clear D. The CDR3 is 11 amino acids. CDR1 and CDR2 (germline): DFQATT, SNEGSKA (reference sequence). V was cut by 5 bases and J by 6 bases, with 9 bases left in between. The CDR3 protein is CSALGYDTQYF. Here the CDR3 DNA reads TGCAGTGCTTTGGGGTACGATACGCAGTATTTT.

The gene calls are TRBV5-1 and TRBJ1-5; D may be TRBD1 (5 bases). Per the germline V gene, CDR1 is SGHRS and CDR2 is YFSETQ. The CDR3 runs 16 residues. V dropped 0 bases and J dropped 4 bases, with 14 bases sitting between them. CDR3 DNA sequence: TGCGCCAGCAGCTTGGCCGTCAGGGTTTGTAATCAGCCCCAGCATTTT. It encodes CASSLAVRVCNQPQHF.

CDR3 nucleotides: TGCGCCAGCAGCCAAGAGACAGAAGAGACCCAGTACTTC. This sequence encodes CASSQETEETQYF. This chain uses TRBV4-3 with TRBJ2-5, with TRBD1 as a possible D gene (5 bases). This CDR3 region has 13 residues. Trimming shortened V by 0 bases and J by 3 bases, and 5 bases separated the two germline ends. The germline V gene has CDR1 LGHNA and CDR2 YSLEER.

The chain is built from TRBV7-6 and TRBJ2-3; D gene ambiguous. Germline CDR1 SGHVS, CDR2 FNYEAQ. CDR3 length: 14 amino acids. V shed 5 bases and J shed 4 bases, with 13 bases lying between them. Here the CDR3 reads CASSTPGGSDTQYF. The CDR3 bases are TGTGCCAGCAGCACCCCGGGTGGGTCAGATACGCAGTATTTT.

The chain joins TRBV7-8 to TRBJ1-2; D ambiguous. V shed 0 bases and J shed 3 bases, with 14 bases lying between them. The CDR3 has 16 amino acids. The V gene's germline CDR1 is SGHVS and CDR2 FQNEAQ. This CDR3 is CASSLAVGGSHYGYTF. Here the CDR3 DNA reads TGTGCCAGCAGCTTAGCGGTTGGAGGATCCCACTATGGCTACACCTTC.